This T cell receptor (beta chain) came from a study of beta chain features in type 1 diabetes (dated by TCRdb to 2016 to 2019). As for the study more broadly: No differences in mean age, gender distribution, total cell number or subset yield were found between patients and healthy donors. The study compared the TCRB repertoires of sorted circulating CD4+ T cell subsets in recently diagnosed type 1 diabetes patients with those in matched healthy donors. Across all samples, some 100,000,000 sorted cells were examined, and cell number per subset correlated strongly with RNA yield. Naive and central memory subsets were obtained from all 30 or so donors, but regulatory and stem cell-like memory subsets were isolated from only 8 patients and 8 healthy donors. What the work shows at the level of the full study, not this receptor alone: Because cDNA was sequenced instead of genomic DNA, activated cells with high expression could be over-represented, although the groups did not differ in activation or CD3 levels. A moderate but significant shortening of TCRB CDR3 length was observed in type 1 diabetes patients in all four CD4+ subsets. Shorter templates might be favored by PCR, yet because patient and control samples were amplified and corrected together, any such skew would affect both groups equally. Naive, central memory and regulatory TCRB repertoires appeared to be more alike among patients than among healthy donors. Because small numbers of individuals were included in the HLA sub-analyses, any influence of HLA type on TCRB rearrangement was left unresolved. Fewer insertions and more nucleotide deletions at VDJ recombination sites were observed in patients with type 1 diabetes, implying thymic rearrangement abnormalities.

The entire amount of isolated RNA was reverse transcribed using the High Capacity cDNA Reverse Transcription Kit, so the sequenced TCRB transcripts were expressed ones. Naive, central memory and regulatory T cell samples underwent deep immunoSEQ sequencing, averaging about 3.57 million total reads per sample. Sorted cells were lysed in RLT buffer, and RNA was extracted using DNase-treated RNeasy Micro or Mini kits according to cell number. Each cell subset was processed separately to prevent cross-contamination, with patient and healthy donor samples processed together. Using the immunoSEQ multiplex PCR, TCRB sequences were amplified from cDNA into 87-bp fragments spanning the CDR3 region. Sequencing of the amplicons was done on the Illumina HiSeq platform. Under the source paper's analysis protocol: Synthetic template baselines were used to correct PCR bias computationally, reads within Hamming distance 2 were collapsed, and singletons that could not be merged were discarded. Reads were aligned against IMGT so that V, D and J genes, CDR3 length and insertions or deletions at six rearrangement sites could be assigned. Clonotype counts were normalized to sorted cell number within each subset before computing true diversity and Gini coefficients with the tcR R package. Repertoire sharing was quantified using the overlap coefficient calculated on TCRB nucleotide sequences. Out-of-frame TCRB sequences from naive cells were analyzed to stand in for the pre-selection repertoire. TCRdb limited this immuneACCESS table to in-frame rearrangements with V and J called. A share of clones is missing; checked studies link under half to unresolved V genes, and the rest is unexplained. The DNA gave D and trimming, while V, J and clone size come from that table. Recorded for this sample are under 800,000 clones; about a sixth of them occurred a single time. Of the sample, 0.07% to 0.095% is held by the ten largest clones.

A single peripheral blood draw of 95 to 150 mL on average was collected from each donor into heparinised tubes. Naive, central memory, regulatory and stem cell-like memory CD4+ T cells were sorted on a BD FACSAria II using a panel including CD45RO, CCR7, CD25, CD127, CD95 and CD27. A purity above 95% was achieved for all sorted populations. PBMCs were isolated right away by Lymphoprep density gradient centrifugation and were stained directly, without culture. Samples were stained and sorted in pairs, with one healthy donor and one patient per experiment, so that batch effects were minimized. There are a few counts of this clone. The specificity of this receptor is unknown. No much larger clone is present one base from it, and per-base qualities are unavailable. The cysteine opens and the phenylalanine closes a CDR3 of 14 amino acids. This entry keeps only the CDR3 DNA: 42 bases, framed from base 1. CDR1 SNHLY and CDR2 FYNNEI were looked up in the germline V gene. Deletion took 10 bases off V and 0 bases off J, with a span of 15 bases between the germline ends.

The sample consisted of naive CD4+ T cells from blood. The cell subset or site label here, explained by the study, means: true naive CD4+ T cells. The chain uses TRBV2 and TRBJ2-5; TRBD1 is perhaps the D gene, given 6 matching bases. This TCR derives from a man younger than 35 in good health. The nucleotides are TGTGCCACCCCCCCCGGGACAAACCAAGAGACCCAGTACTTC. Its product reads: CATPPGTNQETQYF.